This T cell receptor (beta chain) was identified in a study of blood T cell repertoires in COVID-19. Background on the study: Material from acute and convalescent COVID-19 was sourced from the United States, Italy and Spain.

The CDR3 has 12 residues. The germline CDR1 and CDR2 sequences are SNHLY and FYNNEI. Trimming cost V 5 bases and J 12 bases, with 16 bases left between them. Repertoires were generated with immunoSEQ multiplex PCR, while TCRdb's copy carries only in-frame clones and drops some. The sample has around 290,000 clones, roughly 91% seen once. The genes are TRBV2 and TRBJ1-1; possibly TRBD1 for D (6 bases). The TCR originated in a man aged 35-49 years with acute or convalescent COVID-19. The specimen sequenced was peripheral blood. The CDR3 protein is CASSSGVHKSFF. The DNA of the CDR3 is TGTGCCAGCAGTTCAGGGGTGCACAAGTCTTTCTTT.